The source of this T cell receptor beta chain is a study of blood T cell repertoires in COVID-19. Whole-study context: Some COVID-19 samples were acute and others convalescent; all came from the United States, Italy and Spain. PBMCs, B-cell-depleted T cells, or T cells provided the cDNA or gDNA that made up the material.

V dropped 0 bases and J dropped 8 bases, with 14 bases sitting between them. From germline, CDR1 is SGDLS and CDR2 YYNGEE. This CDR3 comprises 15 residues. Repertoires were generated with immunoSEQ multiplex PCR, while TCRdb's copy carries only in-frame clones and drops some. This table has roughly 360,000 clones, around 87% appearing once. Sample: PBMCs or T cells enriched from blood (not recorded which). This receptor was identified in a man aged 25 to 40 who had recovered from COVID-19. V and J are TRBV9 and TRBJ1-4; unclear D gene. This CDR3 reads CASSVGDTGGEKLFF. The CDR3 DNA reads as TGTGCCAGCAGCGTAGGCGACACCGGAGGGGAAAAACTGTTTTTT.